The 30 T cell receptor beta chains below all came from one sample that was sequenced in a study of monozygotic twins with inflammatory bowel disease. TCRdb re-called the 5' RACE reads and catalogs CDR3 proteins one per entry, DNA excluded. Its table lists approximately 330,000 distinct CDR3 sequences. Sequencing was done on a sample of blood. The receptors originated from a human donor with ulcerative colitis or Crohn's disease, or a healthy co-twin of an affected twin (not recorded which).

The chain recombines TRBV20-1 with TRBJ2-7; TCRdb indicates TRBD2, and absent DNA this call remains unverified. Germline CDR1 DFQATT, CDR2 SNEGSKA (reference sequence). This CDR3 comprises 13 residues. The CDR3: CSASSGRVHEQYF.

CDR3 loop: CATRILYEQYF. V is TRBV28 and J is TRBJ2-7; TCRdb indicates TRBD1, and absent DNA this call remains unverified. The CDR3 sequence is 11 residues long. CDR1 and CDR2 (germline): MDHEN, SYDVKM. Full variable domain (missing parts from reference TRBV28 and TRBJ2-7): DVKVTQSSRYLVKRTGEKVFLECVQDMDHENMFWYRQDPGLGLRLIYFSYDVKMKEKGDIPEGYSVSREKKERFSLILESASTNQTSMYLCATRILYEQYFGPGTRLTVT.

The genes are TRBV14 and TRBJ2-3. The CDR3 has 12 residues. Germline loops: CDR1 SGHDN, CDR2 FVKESK. CDR3 sequence: CASSTVTDTQYF. Filled out from reference TRBV14 and TRBJ2-3, the complete variable domain reads EAGVTQFPSHSVIEKGQTVTLRCDPISGHDNLYWYRRVMGKEIKFLLHFVKESKQDESGMPNNRFLAERTGGTYSTLKVQPAELEDSGVYFCASSTVTDTQYFGPGTRLTVL.

V and J are TRBV6-1 and TRBJ2-2; absent DNA, TCRdb's TRBD1 call cannot be checked. Germline-derived CDR1 and CDR2 are MNHNS and SASEGT. The CDR3 loop spans 15 amino acids. The CDR3 spells CASRKTGGTTGELFF.

This CDR3 is CASRQGITYTGELFF. This chain joins TRBV4-3 and TRBJ2-2. CDR1 is LGHNA and CDR2 is YSLEER in the germline V gene. The CDR3 extends over 15 amino acids.

The chain recombines TRBV4-1 with TRBJ2-7; there is no DNA to check the TCRdb D call of TRBD2. The CDR3 covers 18 residues. Germline CDR1 is MGHRA and CDR2 is YSYEKL. CDR3 sequence: CASSPRTSGSPASYEQYF.

The chain uses TRBV9 and TRBJ1-3. This CDR3 has 15 residues. Looked up from germline, CDR1 is SGDLS and CDR2 is YYNGEE. The CDR3 loop reads CASSVGDFSGNTIYF.

This chain links TRBV14 with TRBJ2-1; there is no DNA to check the TCRdb D call of TRBD1. CDR3 length equals 15 residues. CDR1 is SGHDN and CDR2 is FVKESK in the germline V gene. CDR3 residues: CASSQATGVWNEQFF.

The chain uses TRBV7-2 and TRBJ2-7; without DNA, the TCRdb call of TRBD1 cannot be checked. CDR1 and CDR2 (germline): SGHTA, FQGNSA. This CDR3 contains 14 residues. CDR3 sequence reads: CASSLAGIGYEQYF.

This chain uses TRBV7-6 with TRBJ2-2; TCRdb reports TRBD2, a call that lacks DNA to check it against. This CDR3 has 15 residues. Per germline, CDR1 SGHVS and CDR2 FNYEAQ. The CDR3 here is CASSLVAGVSGELFF.

The chain couples TRBV19 to TRBJ2-2; TCRdb's D call, TRBD2, is unchecked because there is no DNA. The CDR3 covers 15 residues. The germline V gene encodes CDR1 LNHDA and CDR2 SQIVND (reference sequence). The CDR3 here is CASSGARANTGELFF.

The rearrangement joins TRBV20-1 to TRBJ2-7; the TRBD1 assignment by TCRdb is unverifiable without DNA. Germline V gene lookup returns CDR1 DFQATT and CDR2 SNEGSKA (reference sequence). The CDR3 loop spans 13 amino acids. The CDR3 sequence: CSASYNAGTEQYF.

The chain is built from TRBV5-1 and TRBJ2-5; the TRBD2 assignment by TCRdb is unverifiable without DNA. CDR1 and CDR2 (germline): SGHRS, YFSETQ. CDR3 length: 16 amino acids. The CDR3 is CASSLDGRRGQETQYF.

The V and J genes are TRBV7-9 and TRBJ1-6. The CDR3 totals 15 residues. The germline CDR1 and CDR2 sequences are SEHNR and FQNEAQ (reference sequence). CDR3 amino acids: CASSLSVGENSPLHF.

The chain employs TRBV6-1 and TRBJ2-1; the TCRdb D gene call, TRBD1, has no DNA to confirm it. CDR1 is MNHNS and CDR2 is SASEGT in the germline V gene. The CDR3 sequence is 15 residues long. CDR3 residues: CASSPHDRIRNEQFF.

The gene calls are TRBV12-3 or TRBV12-4 and TRBJ1-3; lacking DNA, the TRBD1 call made by TCRdb goes unchecked. The length of the CDR3 is 16 residues. The chain's CDR3 is CASSLDPVPSGNTIYF.

The rearrangement uses TRBV4-1 and TRBJ2-2; with no DNA, the TCRdb D assignment of TRBD1 cannot be verified. The germline V gene has CDR1 MGHRA and CDR2 YSYEKL. The CDR3 is made up of 13 amino acids. The CDR3: CASSQTGSGELFF.

The chain uses TRBV18 and TRBJ1-6. This CDR3 region has 15 residues. CDR1 and CDR2 from the germline V gene are KGHSH and LQKENI. CDR3 sequence reads: CASSPRVEGRSPLHF.

The chain combines TRBV28 with TRBJ2-6; the TCRdb D gene call, TRBD2, has no DNA to confirm it. Germline V gene lookup returns CDR1 MDHEN and CDR2 SYDVKM. The CDR3 length is 14 residues. The chain's CDR3 is CASRGTTGANVLTF.

The chain joins TRBV5-5 to TRBJ2-1; the D gene TCRdb calls, TRBD1, cannot be checked with no DNA. This CDR3 contains 16 residues. The germline CDR1 and CDR2 sequences are SGHKS and YYEKEE (reference sequence). The CDR3 is CASSLALGGSYNEQFF.

This chain's CDR3 is CASSLARRESSYNEQFF. The V gene is TRBV5-1, the J gene TRBJ2-1; no DNA is available, so the TRBD1 call from TCRdb remains unchecked. The length of the CDR3 is 17 residues. Germline CDR1 SGHRS, CDR2 YFSETQ.

The chain employs TRBV20-1 and TRBJ2-1; TCRdb's D gene call, TRBD1, goes unchecked for lack of DNA. This CDR3 comprises 15 residues. CDR1 is DFQATT, CDR2 SNEGSKA, per germline (reference sequence). CDR3 sequence reads: CSAKGLVAGPPEQFF.

The CDR3 protein is CASSFPTVPYGYTF. The chain combines TRBV28 with TRBJ1-2. The CDR3 length is 14 residues. Germline CDR1 and CDR2: MDHEN and SYDVKM.

This chain uses TRBV5-1 with TRBJ1-1; TCRdb gives TRBD1 as the D gene, but with no DNA this cannot be confirmed. This CDR3 is 15 amino acids long. CDR1 SGHRS and CDR2 YFSETQ come from the germline V gene. The CDR3 here is CASSLGTGADTEAFF. The full variable domain, in which reference TRBV5-1 and TRBJ1-1 provide the parts outside the CDR3, is KAGVTQTPRYLIKTRGQQVTLSCSPISGHRSVSWYQQTPGQGLQFLFEYFSETQRNKGNFPGRFSGRQFSNSRSEMNVSTLELGDSALYLCASSLGTGADTEAFFGQGTRLTVV.

The V call is TRBV6-4, the J call TRBJ2-2; checking the TCRdb D call of TRBD2 is not possible without DNA. The CDR3 is 15 amino acids. Looked up from germline, CDR1 is MRHNA and CDR2 is SNTAGT. The CDR3 sequence: CASSPAVGYTGELFF.

This chain joins TRBV27 and TRBJ2-1; TCRdb's D call of TRBD2 is untestable without DNA. The CDR3 sequence is 18 residues long. Germline CDR1 reads MNHEY; CDR2 reads SMNVEV (reference sequence). The chain's CDR3 is CASSLKGGGLAGGNEQFF.

The chain has TRBV10-2 and TRBJ2-2; TCRdb lists TRBD2, though no DNA is available to test this call. There are 16 residues in the CDR3. Looked up from germline, CDR1 is WSHSY and CDR2 is SAAADI. The CDR3 loop is CASRASGGHTDGELFF.

The chain combines TRBV18 with TRBJ2-2; without DNA, the TCRdb call of TRBD2 cannot be checked. Germline V gives CDR1 KGHSH, CDR2 LQKENI. The CDR3 totals 17 residues. The CDR3 reads CASSPVASGKNTGELFF. Using reference TRBV18 and TRBJ2-2 for the parts outside the CDR3, the full variable domain is NAGVMQNPRHLVRRRGQEARLRCSPMKGHSHVYWYRQLPEEGLKFMVYLQKENIIDESGMPKERFSAEFPKEGPSILRIQQVVRGDSAAYFCASSPVASGKNTGELFFGEGSRLTVL.

The J gene is TRBJ2-3, the V gene TRBV20-1; lacking DNA, the TRBD2 call made by TCRdb goes unchecked. This CDR3 has 18 amino acids. Germline CDR1 and CDR2: DFQATT and SNEGSKA (reference sequence). CDR3 residues: CSASTVLPGPRETDTQYF.

The rearrangement links TRBV18 to TRBJ2-1; TCRdb's D gene call, TRBD2, goes unchecked for lack of DNA. The CDR3 is 13 amino acids. Germline CDR1 reads KGHSH; CDR2 reads LQKENI. The CDR3 sequence is CASSPGLYNEQFF.